This T cell receptor beta chain was obtained from a study of T cell repertoires in cytomegalovirus infection. Study results and limitations: HLA-C-restricted CMV clonotypes gave the most frequent clonotype in two of eight donors.

To note about this clonotype: Antigen specificity is unknown.

CDR3 size: 14 residues. V shed 5 bases, J shed 8 bases, and the junction held 9 bases outside the gene matches. Germline V lookup: CDR1 SGDLS, CDR2 YYNGEE. A single record per CDR3 protein comes from TCRdb applying MiXCR to the reads. Altogether 40,000 to 55,000 distinct CDR3 sequences are present, over 20% being singletons, with the ten largest covering around 90%. The receptor was derived from a human donor in good health (CMV status not recorded). Some clones in this sample may be carry-over from other donors' samples. The input for sequencing was CD8+ T cells from cultured PBMCs, taken from culture after CMV antigen stimulation. This chain connects TRBV9 to TRBJ2-1; 8 nucleotides agree with TRBD2. The CDR3 nucleotides read TGTGCCAGCAGTCTCGGAGTAGCGGGGTATGAGCAGTTCTTC. Protein product: CASSLGVAGYEQFF. Using reference TRBV9 and TRBJ2-1 for the parts outside the CDR3, the full variable domain is DSGVTQTPKHLITATGQRVTLRCSPRSGDLSVYWYQQSLDQGLQFLIQYYNGEERAKGNILERFSAQQFPDLHSELNLSSLELGDSALYFCASSLGVAGYEQFFGPGTRLTVL.